Listed below are T cell receptor beta chains from one sample, sequenced in a study of CD8 T cells in ankylosing spondylitis. TCRdb itself ran the 5' RACE reads through MiXCR, one entry per CDR3 protein. The sample includes 150,000 or so distinct CDR3 sequences, under 14% of them seen just once. The sample comprised blood, either unsorted or a sorted T cell fraction (not recorded which). The receptors here all came from a male donor with ankylosing spondylitis or in good health (not recorded which). The conserved cysteine and the conserved F or W are not part of the CDR3 here. D genes are given only for firm matches.

J gene: TRBJ1-2
CDR3 length: 14
D gene: TRBD1
V gene: TRBV20-1
CDR3 protein: SAEGPPEQGHYGYT

J gene: TRBJ2-7
CDR3 length: 11
D gene: -
V gene: TRBV5-6
CDR3 protein: ASSPGRKYEQY

J gene: TRBJ1-2
CDR3 length: 8
D gene: -
V gene: TRBV9
CDR3 protein: ASLIYGYT

J gene: TRBJ1-4
CDR3 length: 12
D gene: TRBD1
V gene: TRBV6-1
CDR3 protein: ASGGGTGQEKLF

J gene: TRBJ2-3
CDR3 length: 12
D gene: -
V gene: TRBV20-1
CDR3 protein: SARLQEDTDTQY

J gene: TRBJ2-3
CDR3 length: 13
D gene: -
V gene: TRBV10-3
CDR3 protein: AIGAKGGSTDTQY

J gene: TRBJ1-5
CDR3 length: 14
D gene: -
V gene: TRBV15
CDR3 protein: ATSRDSSTGGQPQH

J gene: TRBJ2-3
CDR3 length: 13
D gene: TRBD2
V gene: TRBV20-1
CDR3 protein: SAWGFGTTTDTQY

J gene: TRBJ2-1
CDR3 length: 16
D gene: -
V gene: TRBV21-1
CDR3 protein: ASSKEEGGAQKDNEQF

J gene: TRBJ2-5
CDR3 length: 12
D gene: -
V gene: TRBV28
CDR3 protein: ASSLSLPSETQY

J gene: TRBJ2-7
CDR3 length: 17
D gene: -
V gene: TRBV15
CDR3 protein: ATSRAAGSTGMTPYEQY

J gene: TRBJ2-1
CDR3 length: 9
D gene: -
V gene: TRBV6-2/TRBV6-3
CDR3 protein: ASKGFHEQF

J gene: TRBJ2-3
CDR3 length: 12
D gene: TRBD2
V gene: TRBV7-2
CDR3 protein: ASSLQAGGDTQY

J gene: TRBJ2-5
CDR3 length: 15
D gene: -
V gene: TRBV12-3/TRBV12-4
CDR3 protein: ASSFRGGVVTIETQY

J gene: TRBJ2-1
CDR3 length: 12
D gene: TRBD1
V gene: TRBV3-1
CDR3 protein: ASSQGQFYNEQF

J gene: TRBJ1-2
CDR3 length: 12
D gene: -
V gene: TRBV3-1
CDR3 protein: ASSQGAVFYGYT

J gene: TRBJ1-2
CDR3 length: 10
D gene: -
V gene: TRBV10-3
CDR3 protein: AISEGHYGYT

J gene: TRBJ2-5
CDR3 length: 13
D gene: -
V gene: TRBV7-2
CDR3 protein: ASSLTWGYQETQY

J gene: TRBJ2-2
CDR3 length: 10
D gene: -
V gene: TRBV6-1
CDR3 protein: ASRSNTGELF

J gene: TRBJ2-7
CDR3 length: 14
D gene: TRBD2
V gene: TRBV11-2
CDR3 protein: ASSLLAGGPGYEQY

J gene: TRBJ1-5
CDR3 length: 11
D gene: -
V gene: TRBV28
CDR3 protein: ASRRVNNQPQH

J gene: TRBJ2-1
CDR3 length: 14
D gene: -
V gene: TRBV5-1
CDR3 protein: ASSGDVGTRYNEQF

J gene: TRBJ2-2
CDR3 length: 15
D gene: -
V gene: TRBV20-1
CDR3 protein: SASRFPGVANTGELF

J gene: TRBJ2-2
CDR3 length: 12
D gene: TRBD2
V gene: TRBV20-1
CDR3 protein: SALAGGGTGELF

J gene: TRBJ2-7
CDR3 length: 12
D gene: TRBD2
V gene: TRBV20-1
CDR3 protein: SALGTSGVYEQY

J gene: TRBJ2-5
CDR3 length: 9
D gene: -
V gene: TRBV18
CDR3 protein: ASSRTGPQY